The subject of this entry is one T cell receptor beta chain. Its antigen remains unknown. The authors used about 3,200 ng of total RNA per TCR library. TCRdb reanalyzed the 5' RACE reads and collapses them to one entry per CDR3 protein, without DNA. Listed are around 450,000 distinct CDR3 sequences; roughly 2.3% falls within the top ten. The data are from a study of monozygotic twins with inflammatory bowel disease. Study-wide results and caveats: Patients got different immunosuppressive treatments, which may have made their repertoires more variable.

The clonotype was recovered from a human donor with ulcerative colitis or Crohn's disease, or a healthy co-twin of an affected twin (not recorded which). Material for sequencing was blood.

The CDR3 spells CASTPGGGANTGELFF. V is TRBV28 and J is TRBJ2-2; checking the TCRdb D call of TRBD1 is not possible without DNA. CDR1 is MDHEN, CDR2 SYDVKM, per germline. The CDR3 loop spans 16 amino acids.